The 17 T cell receptor beta chains in this list originate from one sample, sequenced in a study of T cells after yellow fever vaccination. Each CDR3 protein is one row after TCRdb ran MiXCR on the 5' RACE reads. The repertoire includes 320,000 or so distinct CDR3 sequences, roughly 8.6% of them detected once, and under 20% sits in the top ten. This material consisted of PBMCs, taken about 49 days after the first yellow fever vaccination. The receptors originated from a man in his late teens or twenties who received the YFV17D yellow fever vaccine.

This clonotype was seen only a few times. The chain employs TRBV5-8 and TRBJ1-5; the D gene is possibly TRBD1 (5 bases). Germline V gene sequence: CDR1 SGHTS, CDR2 YDEGEE. V was trimmed by 4 bases and J by 6 bases, leaving 14 bases between them. The CDR3 covers 14 residues. CDR3 bases: TGTGCCAGCAGCCCCTGGACTGGGGGTCAGCCCCAGCATTTT. Protein product: CASSPWTGGQPQHF.

This clonotype was detected only a few times. Here the CDR3 DNA reads TGTGCCAGCAGTTACTTATATAGCAATCAGCCCCAGCATTTT. This codes for CASSYLYSNQPQHF. The chain links TRBV6-2 or TRBV6-3 to TRBJ1-5, with D unclear. Germline CDR1 is MNHEY and CDR2 is SVGEGT. This CDR3 is built from 14 residues. Trimming shortened V by 1 base and J by 0 bases, and 4 bases separated the two germline ends.

This clonotype has more than one count but fewer than ten. V and J are TRBV18 and TRBJ1-6; D ambiguous. Trimming pared 2 bases from V and 7 bases from J, leaving 9 bases between. This CDR3 spans 14 amino acids. Germline V gene sequence: CDR1 KGHSH, CDR2 LQKENI. The chain's CDR3 is CASSPETTNSPLHF. The CDR3 DNA is TGTGCCAGCTCACCAGAGACTACAAATTCACCCCTCCACTTT.

This clonotype was seen only a few times. Written as DNA, the CDR3 is TGTGCCAGCAGTTTACAGGGGCTAACTTTCTTT. Residues: CASSLQGLTFF. The chain combines TRBV12-3 or TRBV12-4 with TRBJ1-1; perhaps TRBD1 as D (6 bases). The CDR3 consists of 11 residues. V lost 2 bases to trimming and J lost 12 bases, with 10 bases between them.

This clonotype was detected ten times or more. The genes are TRBV4-2 and TRBJ2-4; 9 bases line up with TRBD1. CDR3 length equals 15 residues. Germline V gives CDR1 LGHNA, CDR2 YNFKEQ. V lost 7 bases, J lost 4 bases, and 8 bases stayed unmatched. Here the CDR3 DNA reads TGTGCCAGCAACCTAGCCGGGACAGGGAAAAACATTCAGTACTTC. Translated, it gives CASNLAGTGKNIQYF.

The chain links TRBV5-6 to TRBJ1-1, with D hard to call. This CDR3 contains 12 residues. In germline, CDR1 is SGHDT, CDR2 YYEEEE. The V end was cut by 2 bases, the J end by 8 bases, with 10 bases between. In nucleotides, the CDR3 is TGTGCCAGCAGCTTCCGGGCAGGCGAAGCTTTCTTT. Its translation is CASSFRAGEAFF. The complete variable domain, with remaining parts taken from reference TRBV5-6 and TRBJ1-1, reads DAGVTQSPTHLIKTRGQQVTLRCSPKSGHDTVSWYQQALGQGPQFIFQYYEEEERQRGNFPDRFSGHQFPNYSSELNVNALLLGDSALYLCASSFRAGEAFFGQGTRLTVV.

The genes are TRBV5-1 and TRBJ2-5; D not resolved. The V gene lost 4 bases and the J gene lost 4 bases, with 17 bases spanning the gap. The CDR3 length is 15 residues. Germline loops: CDR1 SGHRS, CDR2 YFSETQ. This chain's CDR3 is CASSRITRSTETQYF. The CDR3 DNA reads TGCGCCAGCAGCCGAATTACGAGATCAACAGAGACCCAGTACTTC.

A few counts support this clonotype. The chain joins TRBV4-1 to TRBJ1-1, with D possibly TRBD1 on 5 matching bases. The CDR3 is 16 residues long. Germline assignment: CDR1 MGHRA and CDR2 YSYEKL. Trimming shortened V by 4 bases and J by 0 bases, and 15 bases separated the two germline ends. This CDR3 reads CASSLSGPRMNTEAFF. CDR3 bases: TGCGCCAGCAGCCTATCGGGACCCCGAATGAACACTGAAGCTTTCTTT.

Many counts were recorded for this clonotype. This chain links TRBV5-1 with TRBJ1-1; tentative D call: TRBD1 (5 bases). Germline V gives CDR1 SGHRS, CDR2 YFSETQ. The CDR3 contains 14 residues. The V end was cut by 4 bases, the J end by 0 bases, with 10 bases between. CDR3 sequence: CASSAGTLNTEAFF. Written as DNA, the CDR3 is TGCGCCAGCAGCGCCGGGACGCTGAACACTGAAGCTTTCTTT.

The chain couples TRBV7-2 to TRBJ1-5; D possibly corresponds to TRBD1 (5 bases). Between the trimmed V and J ends, which lost 1 base and 6 bases, there was a span of 7 bases. Germline assignment: CDR1 SGHTA and CDR2 FQGNSA. The CDR3 loop spans 13 amino acids. CDR3 loop: CASSLEGIQPQHF. The CDR3 nucleotides are TGTGCCAGCAGCTTAGAGGGGATTCAGCCCCAGCATTTT. Drawing the rest from reference TRBV7-2 and TRBJ1-5, the complete variable domain is GAGVSQSPSNKVTEKGKDVELRCDPISGHTALYWYRQSLGQGLEFLIYFQGNSAPDKSGLPSDRFSAERTGGSVSTLTIQRTQQEDSAVYLCASSLEGIQPQHFGDGTRLSIL.

This clonotype was seen a few times. The J gene is TRBJ1-1, the V gene TRBV27, with D perhaps matching TRBD1 (6 bases). CDR3 length: 13 residues. V was cut by 4 bases and J by 7 bases, with 13 bases left in between. Germline V gene sequence: CDR1 MNHEY, CDR2 SMNVEV (reference sequence). CDR3 residues: CASSSRGRIEAFF. Here the CDR3 DNA reads TGTGCCAGCAGTTCAAGGGGGAGGATTGAAGCTTTCTTT.

This clonotype has more than one count but fewer than ten. CDR3 DNA: TGTGCCAGCAGCCTCTCCCTGACAGAATCCTACGAGCAGTACGTC. Translated: CASSLSLTESYEQYV. The rearrangement joins TRBV7-9 to TRBJ2-7; possible D gene TRBD1, 5 bases. This CDR3 is 15 amino acids long. Trimming stripped 5 bases from V and 1 base from J, with 15 bases between. Germline V gene sequence: CDR1 SEHNR, CDR2 FQNEAQ (reference sequence).

This clonotype was counted between two and nine times. The chain employs TRBV5-1 and TRBJ1-6, with a possible D match to TRBD1 (5 bases). The length of the CDR3 is 16 residues. V lost 0 bases to trimming and J lost 3 bases, with 10 bases between them. Germline CDR1 reads SGHRS; CDR2 reads YFSETQ. The CDR3: CASSLGGGGYNSPLHF. The CDR3 coding sequence is TGCGCCAGCAGCTTGGGGGGCGGAGGCTATAATTCACCCCTCCACTTT.

This clonotype has a handful of counts. This rearrangement joins TRBV3-1 to TRBJ1-2; tentative D call: TRBD1 (5 bases). CDR1 is LGHDT and CDR2 is YNNKEL in the germline V gene (reference sequence). This CDR3 spans 15 amino acids. Trimming cost V 4 bases and J 5 bases, with 17 bases left between them. CDR3 protein: CASSPRDFYLYGYTF. The CDR3 DNA is TGTGCCAGCAGCCCGAGGGACTTCTACTTATATGGCTACACCTTC.

The V call is TRBV12-3 or TRBV12-4, the J call TRBJ2-1; 8 nucleotides line up with TRBD1. This CDR3 spans 15 amino acids. J gave up 3 bases and V 5 bases, and 6 bases lay outside the gene matches. DNA of the CDR3: TGTGCCAGCAGTCCAGGGGGCGGTCGCTACAATGAGCAGTTCTTC. It translates to CASSPGGGRYNEQFF.

J is TRBJ2-3 and V is TRBV2; 8 positions agree with TRBD2. V was clipped by 7 bases and J by 1 base; unmatched bases: 10. The CDR3 is 16 amino acids. Germline V gene sequence: CDR1 SNHLY, CDR2 FYNNEI. The CDR3 sequence is CASIPSGRGGTDTQYF. The CDR3 region has the DNA TGTGCCAGCATCCCTTCAGGGCGGGGGGGCACAGATACGCAGTATTTT.

This clonotype was counted many times. The chain uses TRBV7-2 and TRBJ2-6, with D possibly called TRBD1 or TRBD2 (5 bases each). CDR3 length equals 15 residues. The V and J ends lost 7 bases and 1 base respectively, with 11 bases between them. Per germline, CDR1 SGHTA and CDR2 FQGNSA. The DNA for the CDR3 is TGTGCCAGCACCTATTGGGGGTCTGGGGCCAACGTCCTGACTTTC. Its translation is CASTYWGSGANVLTF.